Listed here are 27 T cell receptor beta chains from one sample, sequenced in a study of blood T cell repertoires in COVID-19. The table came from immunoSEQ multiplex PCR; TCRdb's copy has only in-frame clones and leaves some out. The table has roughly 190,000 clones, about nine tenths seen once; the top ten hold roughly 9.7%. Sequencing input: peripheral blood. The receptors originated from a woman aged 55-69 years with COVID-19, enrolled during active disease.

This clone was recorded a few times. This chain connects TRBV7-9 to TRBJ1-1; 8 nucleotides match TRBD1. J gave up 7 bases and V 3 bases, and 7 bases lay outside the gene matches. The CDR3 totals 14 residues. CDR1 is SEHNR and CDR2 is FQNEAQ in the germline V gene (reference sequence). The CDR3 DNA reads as TGTGCCAGCAGCTTTTCAGGGGGCGCCGGTGAAGCTTTCTTT. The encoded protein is CASSFSGGAGEAFF. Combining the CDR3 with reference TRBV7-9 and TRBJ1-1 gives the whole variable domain DTGVSQNPRHKITKRGQNVTFRCDPISEHNRLYWYRQTLGQGPEFLTYFQNEAQLEKSRLLSDRFSAERPKGSFSTLEIQRTEQGDSAMYLCASSFSGGAGEAFFGQGTRLTVV.

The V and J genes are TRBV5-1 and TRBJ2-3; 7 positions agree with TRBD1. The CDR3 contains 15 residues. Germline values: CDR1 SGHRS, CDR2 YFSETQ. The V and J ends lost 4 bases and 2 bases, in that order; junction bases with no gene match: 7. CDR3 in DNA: TGCGCCAGCAGCGGGAGCGACAGGGTCACAGATACGCAGTATTTT. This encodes CASSGSDRVTDTQYF. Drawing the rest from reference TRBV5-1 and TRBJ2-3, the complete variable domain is KAGVTQTPRYLIKTRGQQVTLSCSPISGHRSVSWYQQTPGQGLQFLFEYFSETQRNKGNFPGRFSGRQFSNSRSEMNVSTLELGDSALYLCASSGSDRVTDTQYFGPGTRLTVL.

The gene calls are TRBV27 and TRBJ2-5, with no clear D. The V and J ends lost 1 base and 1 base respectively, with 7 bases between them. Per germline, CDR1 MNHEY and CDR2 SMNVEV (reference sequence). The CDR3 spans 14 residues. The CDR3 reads CASSLYGVQETQYF. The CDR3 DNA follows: TGTGCCAGCAGTTTATATGGAGTCCAAGAGACCCAGTACTTC.

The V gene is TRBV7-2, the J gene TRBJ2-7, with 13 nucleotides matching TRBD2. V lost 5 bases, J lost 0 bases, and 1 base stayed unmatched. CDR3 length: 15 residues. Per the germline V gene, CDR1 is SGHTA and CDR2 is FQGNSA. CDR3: CASSRTSGSSYEQYF. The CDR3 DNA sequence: TGTGCCAGCAGCAGGACTAGCGGGAGCTCCTACGAGCAGTACTTC. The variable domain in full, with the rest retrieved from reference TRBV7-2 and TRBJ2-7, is GAGVSQSPSNKVTEKGKDVELRCDPISGHTALYWYRQSLGQGLEFLIYFQGNSAPDKSGLPSDRFSAERTGGSVSTLTIQRTQQEDSAVYLCASSRTSGSSYEQYFGPGTRLTVT.

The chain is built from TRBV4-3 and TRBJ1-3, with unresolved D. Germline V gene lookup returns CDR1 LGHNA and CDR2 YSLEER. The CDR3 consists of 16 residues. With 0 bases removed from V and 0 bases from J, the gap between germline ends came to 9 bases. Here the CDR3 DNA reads TGCGCCAGCAGCCAAGATTCAGAGGACTCTGGAAACACCATATATTTT. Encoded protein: CASSQDSEDSGNTIYF.

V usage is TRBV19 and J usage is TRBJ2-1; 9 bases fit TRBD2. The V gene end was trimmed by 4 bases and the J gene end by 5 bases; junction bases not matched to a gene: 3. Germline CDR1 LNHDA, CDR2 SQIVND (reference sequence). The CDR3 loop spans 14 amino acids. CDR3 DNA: TGTGCCAGTAGTAGACTAGCGGACCACAATGAGCAGTTCTTC. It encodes CASSRLADHNEQFF.

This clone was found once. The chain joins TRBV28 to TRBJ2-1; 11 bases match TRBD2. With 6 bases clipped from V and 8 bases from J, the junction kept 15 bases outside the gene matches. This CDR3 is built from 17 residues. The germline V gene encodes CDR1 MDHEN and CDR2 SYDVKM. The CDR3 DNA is TGTGCCAGCAGCCCCCCCCGTATGGGACTAGCGGCCGATGAGCAGTTCTTC. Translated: CASSPPRMGLAADEQFF. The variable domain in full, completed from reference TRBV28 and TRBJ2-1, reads DVKVTQSSRYLVKRTGEKVFLECVQDMDHENMFWYRQDPGLGLRLIYFSYDVKMKEKGDIPEGYSVSREKKERFSLILESASTNQTSMYLCASSPPRMGLAADEQFFGPGTRLTVL.

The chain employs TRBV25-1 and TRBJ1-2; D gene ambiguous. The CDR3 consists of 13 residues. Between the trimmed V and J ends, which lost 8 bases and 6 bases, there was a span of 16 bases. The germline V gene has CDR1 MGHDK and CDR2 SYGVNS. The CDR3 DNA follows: TGTGCCAGCGCCGGTTGGGAGGCGAATGGCTACACCTTC. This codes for CASAGWEANGYTF.

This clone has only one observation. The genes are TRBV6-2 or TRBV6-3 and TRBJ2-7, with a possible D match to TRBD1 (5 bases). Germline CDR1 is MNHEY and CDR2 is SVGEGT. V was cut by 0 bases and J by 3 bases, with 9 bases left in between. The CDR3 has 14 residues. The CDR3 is CASSYSTGRYEQYF. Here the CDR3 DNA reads TGTGCCAGCAGTTACTCTACAGGTCGCTACGAGCAGTACTTC.

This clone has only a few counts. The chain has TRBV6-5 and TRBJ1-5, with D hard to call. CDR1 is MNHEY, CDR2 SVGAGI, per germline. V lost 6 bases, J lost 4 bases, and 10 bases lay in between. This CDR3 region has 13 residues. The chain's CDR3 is CASRSGGNQPQHF. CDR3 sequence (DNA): TGTGCCAGCAGGTCGGGAGGGAATCAGCCCCAGCATTTT.

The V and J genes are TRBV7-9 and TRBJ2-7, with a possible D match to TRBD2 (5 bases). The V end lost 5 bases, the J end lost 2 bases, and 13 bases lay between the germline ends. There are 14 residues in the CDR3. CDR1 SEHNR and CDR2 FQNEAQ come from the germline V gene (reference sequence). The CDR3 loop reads CASSRNLAAYEQYF. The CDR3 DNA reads TGTGCCAGCAGCCGTAATCTAGCCGCCTACGAGCAGTACTTC.

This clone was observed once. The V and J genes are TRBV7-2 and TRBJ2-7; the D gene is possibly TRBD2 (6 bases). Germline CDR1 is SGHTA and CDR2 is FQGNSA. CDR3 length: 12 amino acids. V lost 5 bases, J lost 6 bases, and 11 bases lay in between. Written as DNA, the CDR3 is TGTGCCAGCAGCAAAGGACTATCCGAGCAGTACTTC. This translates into CASSKGLSEQYF.

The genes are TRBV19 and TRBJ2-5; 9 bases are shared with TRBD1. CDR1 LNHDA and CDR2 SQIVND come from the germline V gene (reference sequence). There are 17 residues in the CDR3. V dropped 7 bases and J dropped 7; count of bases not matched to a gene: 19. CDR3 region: CASNNLGQGGKFGTQYF. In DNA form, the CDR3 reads TGTGCCAGTAATAATCTGGGACAGGGTGGAAAGTTTGGGACCCAGTACTTC.

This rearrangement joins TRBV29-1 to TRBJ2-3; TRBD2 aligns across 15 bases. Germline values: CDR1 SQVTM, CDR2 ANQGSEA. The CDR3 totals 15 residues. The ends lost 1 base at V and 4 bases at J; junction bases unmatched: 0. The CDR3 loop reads CSVEGTSGRADTQYF. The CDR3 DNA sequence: TGCAGCGTTGAAGGGACTAGCGGGAGGGCAGATACGCAGTATTTT.

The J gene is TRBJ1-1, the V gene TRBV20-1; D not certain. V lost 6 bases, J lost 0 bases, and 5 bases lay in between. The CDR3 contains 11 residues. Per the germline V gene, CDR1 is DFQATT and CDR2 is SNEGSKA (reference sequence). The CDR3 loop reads CSAALNTEAFF. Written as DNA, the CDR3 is TGCAGTGCCGCGTTGAACACTGAAGCTTTCTTT.

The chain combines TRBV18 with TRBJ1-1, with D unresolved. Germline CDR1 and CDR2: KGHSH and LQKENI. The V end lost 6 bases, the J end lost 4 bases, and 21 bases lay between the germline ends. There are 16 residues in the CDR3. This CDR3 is CASSPELASSLTEAFF. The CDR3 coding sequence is TGTGCCAGCTCCCCCGAATTGGCCTCTTCGCTCACTGAAGCTTTCTTT.

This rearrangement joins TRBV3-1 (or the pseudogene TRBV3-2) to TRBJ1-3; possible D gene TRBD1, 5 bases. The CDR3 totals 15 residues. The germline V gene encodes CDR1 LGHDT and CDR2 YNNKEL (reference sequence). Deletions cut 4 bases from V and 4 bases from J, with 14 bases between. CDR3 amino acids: CASSLKGAEGNTIYF. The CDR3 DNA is TGTGCCAGCAGCCTCAAAGGGGCCGAGGGAAACACCATATATTTT.

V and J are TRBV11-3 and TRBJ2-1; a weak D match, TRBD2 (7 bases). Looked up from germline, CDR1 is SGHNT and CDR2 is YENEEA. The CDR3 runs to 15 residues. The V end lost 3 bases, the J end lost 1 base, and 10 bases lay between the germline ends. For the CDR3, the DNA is TGTGCCAGCAGCTTGGGGGGGCCATCCTACAATGAGCAGTTCTTC. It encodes CASSLGGPSYNEQFF.

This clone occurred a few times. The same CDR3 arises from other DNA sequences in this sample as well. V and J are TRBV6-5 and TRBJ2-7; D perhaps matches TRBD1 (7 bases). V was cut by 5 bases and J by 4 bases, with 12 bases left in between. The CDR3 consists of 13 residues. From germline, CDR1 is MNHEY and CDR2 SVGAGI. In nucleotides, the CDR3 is TGTGCCAGCAGTCGGGGGACAGCATACGAGCAGTACTTC. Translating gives CASSRGTAYEQYF.

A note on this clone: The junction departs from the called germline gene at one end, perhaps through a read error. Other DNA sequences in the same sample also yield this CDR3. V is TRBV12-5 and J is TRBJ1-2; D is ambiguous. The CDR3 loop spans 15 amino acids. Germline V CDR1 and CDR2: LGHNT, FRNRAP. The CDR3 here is CASGASSGYNYGYTF. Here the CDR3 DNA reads TGTGCCAGTGGCGCGTCTTCGGGGTACAACTATGGCTACACCTTC.

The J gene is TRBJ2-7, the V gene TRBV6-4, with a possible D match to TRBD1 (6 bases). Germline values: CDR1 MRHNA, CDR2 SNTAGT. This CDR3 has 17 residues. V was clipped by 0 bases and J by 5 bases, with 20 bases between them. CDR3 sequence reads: CASSDSISPGEDNEQYF. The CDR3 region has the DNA TGTGCCAGCAGTGACTCGATCTCCCCAGGGGAAGACAACGAGCAGTACTTC.

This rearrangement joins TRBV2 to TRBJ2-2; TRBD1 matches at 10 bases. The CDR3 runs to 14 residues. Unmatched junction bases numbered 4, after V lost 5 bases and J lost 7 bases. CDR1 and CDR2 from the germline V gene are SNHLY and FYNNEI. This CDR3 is CASSRDRGGGELFF. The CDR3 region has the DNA TGTGCCAGCAGTAGGGACAGGGGAGGCGGGGAGCTGTTTTTT.

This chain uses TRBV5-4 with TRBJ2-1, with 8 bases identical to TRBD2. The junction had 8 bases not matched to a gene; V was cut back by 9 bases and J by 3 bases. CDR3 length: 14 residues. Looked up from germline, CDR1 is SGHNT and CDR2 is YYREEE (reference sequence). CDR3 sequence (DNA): TGTGCCACCTCGGGAGGGGCCCTCTACAATGAGCAGTTCTTC. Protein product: CATSGGALYNEQFF.

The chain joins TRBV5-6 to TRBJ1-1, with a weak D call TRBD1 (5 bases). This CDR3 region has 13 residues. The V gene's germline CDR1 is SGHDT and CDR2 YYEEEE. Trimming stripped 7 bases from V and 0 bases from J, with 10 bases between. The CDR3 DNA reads TGTGCCAGCCTGGGGCAGCTGAACACTGAAGCTTTCTTT. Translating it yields CASLGQLNTEAFF.

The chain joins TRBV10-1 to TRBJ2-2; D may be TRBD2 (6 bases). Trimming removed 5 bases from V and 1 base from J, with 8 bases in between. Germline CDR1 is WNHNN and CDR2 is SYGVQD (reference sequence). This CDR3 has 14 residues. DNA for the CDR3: TGCGCCAGCAGTCTTAGCGGGAACACCGGGGAGCTGTTTTTT. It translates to CASSLSGNTGELFF.

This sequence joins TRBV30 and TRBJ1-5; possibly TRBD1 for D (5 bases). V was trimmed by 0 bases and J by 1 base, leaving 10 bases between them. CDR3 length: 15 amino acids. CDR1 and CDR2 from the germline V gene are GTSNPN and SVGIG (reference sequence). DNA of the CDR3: TGTGCCTGGAGTGTCCCCGGACACAGCAATCAGCCCCAGCATTTT. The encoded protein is CAWSVPGHSNQPQHF. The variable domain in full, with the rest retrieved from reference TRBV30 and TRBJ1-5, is SQTIHQWPATLVQPVGSPLSLECTVEGTSNPNLYWYRQAAGRGLQLLFYSVGIGQISSEVPQNLSASRPQDRQFILSSKKLLLSDSGFYLCAWSVPGHSNQPQHFGDGTRLSIL.

The CDR3 DNA is TGTGCCGCAAGGGTGGGGAGCTATGGCTACACCTTC. It specifies CAARVGSYGYTF. The chain recombines TRBV28 with TRBJ1-2, with D unclear. Per germline, CDR1 MDHEN and CDR2 SYDVKM. V was clipped by 11 bases and J by 4 bases, with 14 bases between them. The CDR3 contains 12 residues.